The 11 T cell receptor beta chains in this list originate from one sample, sequenced in a study of blood T cells in healthy people across ages. Together with a sample-barcoded 5' primer, a J-beta primer mix was included in a second PCR lasting roughly 6 to 12 cycles. TCRdb independently ran MiXCR on the 5' RACE reads; one entry per CDR3 protein. The profile shows about 970,000 distinct CDR3 sequences, about 53% of them singletons. Sequencing input: blood. The source of these receptors is a woman in her sixties or seventies in good health.

The rearrangement joins TRBV20-1 to TRBJ1-5; no clear D. CDR1 and CDR2 from the germline V gene are DFQATT and SNEGSKA (reference sequence). The CDR3 runs 14 residues. Trimming cost V 3 bases and J 3 bases, with 12 bases left between them. CDR3 DNA sequence: TGCAGTGCTAGTGAGGTACTTTACAATCAGCCCCAGCATTTT. Its protein is CSASEVLYNQPQHF.

This chain connects TRBV29-1 to TRBJ1-1; possible D gene TRBD1, 6 bases. The V end was cut by 5 bases, the J end by 3 bases, with 13 bases between. CDR3 length equals 13 residues. The germline V gene has CDR1 SQVTM and CDR2 ANQGSEA. CDR3 coding DNA: TGCAGCGTTACACAGGGCGGAGACACTGAAGCTTTCTTT. The encoded protein is CSVTQGGDTEAFF.

This clonotype was observed a handful of times. This chain uses TRBV11-2 with TRBJ2-7; D is unclear. The CDR3 has 13 amino acids. Between the trimmed V and J ends, which lost 4 bases and 5 bases, there was a span of 12 bases. Per the germline V gene, CDR1 is SGHAT and CDR2 is FQNNGV. CDR3 in DNA: TGTGCCAGCAGCTCCCCATATCTCCACGAGCAGTACTTC. This codes for CASSSPYLHEQYF.

This clonotype has only a few counts. The chain has TRBV12-3 or TRBV12-4 and TRBJ2-1; 10 bases match TRBD2. CDR3 length: 16 residues. V shed 5 bases, J shed 2 bases, and the junction held 6 bases outside the gene matches. This CDR3 is CASSAAGTSAYNEQFF. The DNA of the CDR3 is TGTGCCAGCAGTGCGGCCGGGACTAGCGCCTACAATGAGCAGTTCTTC.

The chain has TRBV12-3 or TRBV12-4 and TRBJ2-4; 9 bases map to TRBD2. The last part of the DNA fits TRBJ2-7 better; the J call may be wrong. The CDR3 is 15 amino acids. CDR3 sequence: CASSSIAGVGYEQYF. The CDR3 nucleotides read TGTGCCAGCAGTTCTATAGCGGGAGTGGGTTACGAGCAGTACTTC.

This clonotype was picked up one time. The chain joins TRBV12-3 or TRBV12-4 to TRBJ1-5, with D possibly matching TRBD1 (6 bases). The CDR3 length is 17 residues. Trimming removed 6 bases at V and 0 bases at J, with 18 bases between. The CDR3 is CASRGGGHRYSNQPQHF. The CDR3 DNA is TGTGCCAGCAGGGGGGGGGGACACCGATATAGCAATCAGCCCCAGCATTTT.

The rearrangement joins TRBV27 to TRBJ1-1, with D possibly being TRBD1 (5 bases). Trimming cost V 10 bases and J 0 bases, with 15 bases left between them. The CDR3 is 14 amino acids. In germline, CDR1 is MNHEY, CDR2 SMNVEV (reference sequence). The CDR3 loop is CATKPATVNTEAFF. CDR3 coding DNA: TGTGCCACTAAACCCGCGACAGTGAACACTGAAGCTTTCTTT.

The chain combines TRBV20-1 with TRBJ2-1; maybe TRBD1 (5 bases). The CDR3 runs to 12 residues. Trimming left V 0 bases short and J 9 bases short, with 9 bases between. Germline V gene lookup returns CDR1 DFQATT and CDR2 SNEGSKA (reference sequence). Written as DNA, the CDR3 is TGCAGTGCTAGAGACATAGGGGTTGAGCAGTTCTTC. Translation: CSARDIGVEQFF.

This rearrangement joins TRBV6-2 or TRBV6-3 to TRBJ1-2; 7 nucleotides match TRBD1. Losses at the gene ends were 5 bases for V and 4 bases for J; bases not matched to a gene: 7. There are 14 residues in the CDR3. Germline lookup yields CDR1 MNHEY and CDR2 SVGEGT. The CDR3 DNA sequence: TGTGCCAGCAGTACCGGACAGGCGGCCTATGGCTACACCTTC. Protein product: CASSTGQAAYGYTF.

The J gene is TRBJ2-7, the V gene TRBV7-9, with D perhaps TRBD2 (5 bases). Germline V gene lookup returns CDR1 SEHNR and CDR2 FQNEAQ (reference sequence). V lost 6 bases to trimming and J lost 2 bases, with 23 bases between them. There are 17 residues in the CDR3. The CDR3 DNA sequence: TGTGCCAGCAGACCATTAGGAGGCTCGGGCAGAACCTACGAGCAGTACTTC. This encodes CASRPLGGSGRTYEQYF. The entire variable domain, with the rest obtained from reference TRBV7-9 and TRBJ2-7, is as follows: DTGVSQNPRHKITKRGQNVTFRCDPISEHNRLYWYRQTLGQGPEFLTYFQNEAQLEKSRLLSDRFSAERPKGSFSTLEIQRTEQGDSAMYLCASRPLGGSGRTYEQYFGPGTRLTVT.

This chain connects TRBV2 to TRBJ2-7; D may correspond to TRBD1 or TRBD2 (5 bases each). The germline V and J ends were trimmed by 8 bases and 2 bases, with 13 bases remaining between them. Germline V gives CDR1 SNHLY, CDR2 FYNNEI. The CDR3 loop spans 13 amino acids. CDR3 sequence (DNA): TGTGCCAGCGCGACAGACGGGACCTACGAGCAGTACTTC. It translates to CASATDGTYEQYF.